The T cell receptor (delta chain) under discussion was sequenced for a study of γδ T cells in repeated Plasmodium falciparum infection. General study results and limits: Compared with Australian children, Malian Vdelta2-negative repertoires seemed more clonal, less diverse, less shared.

Notes on this clone: The antigen is undetermined. A read error likely explains why the TCRdb protein, taken from a much larger clone, differs from this DNA's translation at residue 4; the protein shown is translated from the DNA.

TCRdb re-identified clones in the multiplex PCR reads via CATT. In the table there are under 65,000 delta-chain clones, roughly 1.8% of which are singletons. This CDR3 is 19 amino acids long. The V gene's germline CDR1 is TSWWSYY and CDR2 QGS. Bulk repertoires came from Vgamma9/Vdelta2+ or Vdelta2-negative gammadelta T cells flow-sorted from PBMC. Sequencing was done on a sample of gamma-delta T cells from blood. This sequence joins TRDV1 and TRDJ1, with 11 nucleotides matching TRDD3. The J gene, not given by TCRdb, was assigned here from a germline match of the nucleotide sequence. The receptor comes from a pool of human donors (malaria-infected and uninfected, not separated). CDR3 in DNA: TGTGCTCTTGAGGAACTAGGCTGGGGGATACCCTCATACACCGATAAACTCATCTTT. It yields the protein CALEELGWGIPSYTDKLIF.